This T cell receptor (beta chain) was sequenced for a study of multiple sclerosis patients with progressive multifocal leukoencephalopathy. Study results and caveats: In most PML patients, TRB repertoires appeared less diverse by entropy. Expanded clones at PML onset predated and persisted through natalizumab therapy.

The method was immunoSEQ multiplex PCR; TCRdb's version includes in-frame clones alone and lacks a portion of them. The sample has approximately 28,000 clones, roughly 86% seen once. Points on this clone: Its specificity is unknown.

Documented time point: time of PML onset. Natalizumab-treated patients developed PML between roughly 16 and 60 months into natalizumab therapy. The T3 samples were drawn when PML began. The V end was cut by 8 bases, the J end by 4 bases, with 14 bases between. The CDR3 is made up of 13 amino acids. The germline V gene has CDR1 MNHEY and CDR2 SVGAGI. The chain links TRBV6-5 to TRBJ1-2; a weak D match, TRBD1 (5 bases). The sample in question was PBMCs, obtained from a patient treated with natalizumab. The source is a woman aged 40 to 50 with progressive multifocal leukoencephalopathy. Written as DNA, the CDR3 is TGTGCCAGCTGGTTGCAGGGCGGCTATGGCTACACCTTC. Amino acids: CASWLQGGYGYTF.